The T cell receptor beta chain under discussion was sequenced for a study of identical twins. Template switching added a universal primer binding site, and final cDNA carried unique molecular identifiers. TCRdb analysed the 5' RACE reads with MiXCR anew, one entry per CDR3 protein. The data show hundreds of thousands of distinct CDR3 sequences, around an eighth seen once. Germline values: CDR1 KGHDR, CDR2 SFDVKD. Trimming cost V 3 bases and J 0 bases, with 14 bases left between them. The CDR3 loop spans 16 amino acids. Whole-study findings and limits: Abundant cord blood beta clonotypes carried fewer insertions; memory repertoires showed none. Twin pairs' shared out-of-frame alpha sequences were enriched in low generation probability.

This clonotype was seen repeatedly, ten times or more. What it binds is not known. The sample was also reused in another study, on yellow fever vaccine responses in identical twins.

This TCR derives from a woman aged 18-35 years in good health. The V gene is TRBV24-1, the J gene TRBJ2-7; the D gene is possibly TRBD2 (6 bases). Sequences were obtained from PBMCs. The CDR3, as DNA: TGTGCCACCAGTGATCCAGGAGGGAAAAACTCCTACGAGCAGTACTTC. Its protein is CATSDPGGKNSYEQYF.